Each of the 32 T cell receptor beta chains below was sequenced from the same sample in a study of CD8+CD57+ T cells in acquired aplastic anemia. Genomic DNA acted as the template from which TCR beta VDJ combination and CDR3 sequence profiling were carried out. Using its own MiXCR run on the reads, TCRdb lists one record per CDR3 protein. There are a few hundred thousand distinct CDR3 sequences in the sample; 55% to 60% occur only once, and under 8.5% lies in the top ten. The sequencing sample was made of sorted CD4+, CD8+, or CD8+CD57+ T cells (not recorded which) from PBMCs. These receptors all stem from a human donor with severe aplastic anemia or a healthy control (not recorded which).

This clonotype was detected once. This chain joins TRBV29-1 and TRBJ1-1; D is unclear. The germline V and J ends were trimmed by 6 bases and 3 bases, with 8 bases remaining between them. The CDR3 extends over 11 amino acids. Germline CDR1 reads SQVTM; CDR2 reads ANQGSEA. The CDR3 DNA reads TGCAGCGTGGACCCATACACTGAAGCTTTCTTT. It encodes CSVDPYTEAFF.

This clonotype was observed a few times. The V call is TRBV7-9, the J call TRBJ1-2, with TRBD1 identical over 9 bases. V gave up 4 bases and J gave up 6 bases; unmatched junction bases: 9. The length of the CDR3 is 15 residues. CDR1 and CDR2 from the germline V gene are SEHNR and FQNEAQ (reference sequence). The DNA for the CDR3 is TGTGCCAGCAGCTACCGTCAAACAGGGGGCGATGGCTACACCTTC. This sequence encodes CASSYRQTGGDGYTF.

This rearrangement joins TRBV9 to TRBJ2-5; TRBD2 aligns across 9 bases. From germline, CDR1 is SGDLS and CDR2 YYNGEE. J lost 1 base, V lost 10 bases, and 17 bases had no gene match. The CDR3 has 17 amino acids. The chain's CDR3 is CAQLPQAAGGSQETQYF. Here the CDR3 DNA reads TGTGCCCAGCTACCCCAGGCAGCGGGAGGTTCCCAAGAGACCCAGTACTTC.

The table lists this clonotype with many counts. The CDR3 sequence is CASSYRGPTDTQYF. The CDR3 DNA is TGTGCCAGCAGTTACAGGGGACCCACAGATACGCAGTATTTT. This rearrangement joins TRBV6-5 to TRBJ2-3; D may be TRBD1 or TRBD2 (5 bases each). The CDR3 has 14 residues. Germline values: CDR1 MNHEY, CDR2 SVGAGI. The V gene lost 2 bases and the J gene lost 2 bases, with 8 bases spanning the gap.

The chain uses TRBV7-3 and TRBJ1-5; no clear D gene. V gave up 0 bases and J gave up 7 bases, with 7 bases separating them. The length of the CDR3 is 13 residues. Per the germline V gene, CDR1 is SGHTA and CDR2 is FQGTGA. The CDR3 region is CASSLTLNQPQHF. The CDR3 nucleotides are TGTGCCAGCAGCTTAACGTTAAACCAGCCCCAGCATTTT.

This clonotype was seen repeatedly, ten times or more. The chain carries TRBV10-3 and TRBJ1-6; D call uncertain. The CDR3 length is 14 residues. Per germline, CDR1 ENHRY and CDR2 SYGVKD. Trimming removed 6 bases from V and 6 bases from J, with 12 bases in between. The DNA of the CDR3 is TGTGCCATCAGCGCGGGAAAGGGTAATTCACCCCTCCACTTT. Its translation: CAISAGKGNSPLHF.

To note about this clonotype: A read error may explain this, as a much larger clone is one base away. V and J are TRBV10-3 and TRBJ2-5, with D possibly matching TRBD2 (6 bases). Germline V gene sequence: CDR1 ENHRY, CDR2 SYGVKD. The CDR3 extends over 15 amino acids. V lost 11 bases and J 3 bases, leaving 22 bases between the germline ends. The chain's CDR3 is CAWITSRDFEETQYF. CDR3 nucleotides: TGTGCCTGGATTACGTCCCGGGACTTCGAAGAGACCCAGTACTTC.

This clonotype was detected many times. This chain links TRBV19 with TRBJ1-2; no definite D call. The CDR3 has 15 residues. V lost 3 bases and J 0 bases, leaving 11 bases between the germline ends. CDR1 LNHDA and CDR2 SQIVND come from the germline V gene (reference sequence). The CDR3 DNA sequence: TGTGCCAGTAGTATCGAAACGTCGGCTAACTATGGCTACACCTTC. Translating it yields CASSIETSANYGYTF.

In nucleotides, the CDR3 is TGTGCCAGCAGCCTAGGACCCAGCCCCGCCAATGAGCAGTTCTTC. Amino acids: CASSLGPSPANEQFF. This chain connects TRBV7-2 to TRBJ2-1; D is unclear. The CDR3 totals 15 residues. Per the germline V gene, CDR1 is SGHTA and CDR2 is FQGNSA. With 5 bases removed from V and 6 bases from J, the gap between germline ends came to 17 bases.

The chain combines TRBV19 with TRBJ2-2; no reliable D call. Per the germline V gene, CDR1 is LNHDA and CDR2 is SQIVND (reference sequence). V gave up 1 base and J gave up 5 bases, with 2 bases separating them. This CDR3 contains 12 residues. As DNA, the CDR3 is TGTGCCAGTAGTATAGTTACCGGGGAGCTGTTTTTT. Translated, it gives CASSIVTGELFF.

This clonotype was counted ten times or more. The chain's CDR3 is CASSYATGIWGEKLFF. In DNA, the CDR3 is TGTGCCAGCAGCTACGCGACCGGGATCTGGGGTGAAAAACTGTTTTTT. This sequence joins TRBV5-6 and TRBJ1-4; D remains unclear. The CDR3 is 16 residues long. Germline lookup yields CDR1 SGHDT and CDR2 YYEEEE. Trimming took off 3 bases at V and 7 bases at J, with 19 bases between the two ends. Full variable domain (rest looked up from reference TRBV5-6 and TRBJ1-4): DAGVTQSPTHLIKTRGQQVTLRCSPKSGHDTVSWYQQALGQGPQFIFQYYEEEERQRGNFPDRFSGHQFPNYSSELNVNALLLGDSALYLCASSYATGIWGEKLFFGSGTQLSVL.

V gene TRBV2 combines with J gene TRBJ1-5, with D maybe TRBD1 (5 bases). The ends were cut back, 6 bases at V and 0 bases at J, with 12 bases in the middle. CDR1 is SNHLY, CDR2 FYNNEI, per germline. The CDR3 contains 15 residues. CDR3 in amino acids: CASRGDGNSNQPQHF. The CDR3 DNA reads as TGTGCCAGCAGAGGGGACGGAAATAGCAATCAGCCCCAGCATTTT.

The chain links TRBV15 to TRBJ1-5; weak D call: TRBD1 (6 bases). Germline CDR1 LNHNV, CDR2 YYDKDF (reference sequence). The CDR3 contains 14 residues. The V and J ends lost 3 bases and 5 bases respectively, with 11 bases between them. The CDR3 DNA sequence: TGTGCCACCAGCAGTGACAGGACTCATCAGCCCCAGCATTTT. Translating gives CATSSDRTHQPQHF.

V usage is TRBV12-3 or TRBV12-4 and J usage is TRBJ1-1; D might be TRBD1 (5 bases). The V and J ends lost 10 bases and 5 bases respectively, with 20 bases between them. The CDR3 length is 14 residues. The CDR3 protein is CAITAGTRTTEAFF. The CDR3 nucleotides read TGTGCCATTACTGCCGGGACCCGAACAACTGAAGCTTTCTTT.

The rearrangement joins TRBV5-1 to TRBJ1-1; the D gene is possibly TRBD1 (5 bases). V gave up 5 bases and J gave up 1 base, with 15 bases separating them. CDR3 length: 15 residues. CDR1 is SGHRS and CDR2 is YFSETQ in the germline V gene. The CDR3 region is CASRLRTGENTEAFF. The CDR3 DNA reads as TGCGCCAGCAGACTGAGGACGGGGGAGAACACTGAAGCTTTCTTT.

This clonotype was picked up a small number of times. The genes are TRBV7-6 and TRBJ2-7; D may be TRBD2 (6 bases). The length of the CDR3 is 12 residues. V gave up 5 bases and J gave up 6 bases, with 11 bases separating them. The V gene's germline CDR1 is SGHVS and CDR2 FNYEAQ. CDR3 nucleotides: TGTGCCAGCAGCCCCAACGGGGGCGAGCAGTACTTC. It is translated as CASSPNGGEQYF.

This clonotype occurred a few times. The gene calls are TRBV5-4 and TRBJ2-7; 10 positions match TRBD1. Germline CDR1 is SGHNT and CDR2 is YYREEE (reference sequence). The CDR3 contains 15 residues. The junction had 7 bases not matched to a gene; V was cut back by 4 bases and J by 3 bases. Here the CDR3 reads CASSQPRDRGYEQYF. The CDR3, as DNA: TGTGCCAGCAGCCAACCCCGGGACAGGGGCTACGAGCAGTACTTC.

The chain's CDR3 is CSVPGQLLTDTQYF. Written as DNA, the CDR3 is TGCAGCGTTCCGGGACAGCTACTCACAGATACGCAGTATTTT. The chain uses TRBV29-1 and TRBJ2-3; 7 nucleotides agree with TRBD1. Germline lookup yields CDR1 SQVTM and CDR2 ANQGSEA. With V trimmed by 5 bases and J by 2 bases, 7 bases remained unmatched. The CDR3 extends over 14 amino acids.

This chain links TRBV15 with TRBJ2-3; D might be TRBD1 or TRBD2, each matching 5 bases. Germline V lookup: CDR1 LNHNV, CDR2 YYDKDF (reference sequence). Trimming removed 5 bases from V and 0 bases from J, with 15 bases in between. The CDR3 is 16 residues long. The CDR3 region is CATSLGAGLSTDTQYF. CDR3 coding DNA: TGTGCCACCAGCCTAGGGGCAGGACTTAGCACAGATACGCAGTATTTT. Full variable domain (rest looked up from reference TRBV15 and TRBJ2-3): DAMVIQNPRYQVTQFGKPVTLSCSQTLNHNVMYWYQQKSSQAPKLLFHYYDKDFNNEADTPDNFQSRRPNTSFCFLDIRSPGLGDTAMYLCATSLGAGLSTDTQYFGPGTRLTVL.

The chain employs TRBV9 and TRBJ2-7; 7 bases align to TRBD2. The CDR3 runs 15 residues. After removal of 4 bases from V and 3 bases from J, the junction contained 10 bases not matched to a gene. Germline V gene sequence: CDR1 SGDLS, CDR2 YYNGEE. CDR3 DNA: TGTGCCAGCAGCTCCACTAGCGCCGCTAACTACGAGCAGTACTTC. It yields the protein CASSSTSAANYEQYF. The full variable domain, in which reference TRBV9 and TRBJ2-7 provide the parts outside the CDR3, is DSGVTQTPKHLITATGQRVTLRCSPRSGDLSVYWYQQSLDQGLQFLIQYYNGEERAKGNILERFSAQQFPDLHSELNLSSLELGDSALYFCASSSTSAANYEQYFGPGTRLTVT.

In this sample, this clonotype turned up many times. The genes are TRBV4-2 and TRBJ1-3; tentative D call: TRBD1 (6 bases). This CDR3 is built from 13 residues. The V gene's germline CDR1 is LGHNA and CDR2 YNFKEQ. Trimming took 3 bases from V and 6 from J, leaving 9 bases between them. Written as DNA, the CDR3 is TGTGCCAGCAGCCACCGGGGGCCAAACACCATATATTTT. Translated, it gives CASSHRGPNTIYF.

V gene TRBV24-1 combines with J gene TRBJ1-4; D unclear. Germline V lookup: CDR1 KGHDR, CDR2 SFDVKD. Trimming removed 4 bases from V and 0 bases from J, with 8 bases in between. CDR3 length equals 15 residues. The DNA of the CDR3 is TGTGCCACCAGTGACCTGACTGCAACTAATGAAAAACTGTTTTTT. Its protein product is CATSDLTATNEKLFF.

This clonotype was seen many times. The V and J genes are TRBV6-5 and TRBJ1-3; the match to TRBD1 covers 9 bases. V gave up 6 bases and J gave up 1 base; unmatched junction bases: 4. The CDR3 sequence is 15 residues long. Germline loops: CDR1 MNHEY, CDR2 SVGAGI. CDR3 DNA sequence: TGTGCCAGCAGGCCCGGGACAGGGTCTGGAAACACCATATATTTT. It encodes CASRPGTGSGNTIYF.

The chain links TRBV24-1 to TRBJ2-3; D is unclear. Germline V lookup: CDR1 KGHDR, CDR2 SFDVKD. V was clipped by 3 bases and J by 0 bases, with 3 bases between them. This CDR3 contains 13 residues. CDR3 nucleotide sequence: TGTGCCACCAGTGATCTGAGCACAGATACGCAGTATTTT. Amino acids: CATSDLSTDTQYF.

The V gene is TRBV7-8, the J gene TRBJ2-5; no definite D call. CDR3 size: 15 residues. Trimming pared 5 bases from V and 4 bases from J, leaving 17 bases between. Germline CDR1 is SGHVS and CDR2 is FQNEAQ. CDR3 DNA sequence: TGTGCCAGCAGCGTCCGGTGGGTTGAGCGAGAGACCCAGTACTTC. Residues: CASSVRWVERETQYF.

This clonotype has at least ten counts. The chain joins TRBV19 to TRBJ1-5; D may be TRBD1 (6 bases). Germline loops: CDR1 LNHDA, CDR2 SQIVND (reference sequence). The CDR3 is made up of 14 amino acids. The V and J ends lost 5 bases and 4 bases respectively, with 12 bases between them. The CDR3 sequence: CASSLKTGNQPQHF. The DNA of the CDR3 is TGTGCCAGTAGTTTAAAGACAGGAAATCAGCCCCAGCATTTT.

This clonotype showed up many times. The chain recombines TRBV24-1 with TRBJ2-3; D possibly corresponds to TRBD2 (7 bases). V was shortened by 6 bases and J by 4 bases, with 19 bases between the two germline ends. Germline lookup yields CDR1 KGHDR and CDR2 SFDVKD. CDR3 size: 16 residues. The DNA of the CDR3 is TGTGCCACCAGTCCTTCACGCGGGGGCAGGTCAGATACGCAGTATTTT. It codes for CATSPSRGGRSDTQYF.

The chain is built from TRBV7-9 and TRBJ2-5, with D unclear. V lost 5 bases, J lost 2 bases, and 9 bases lay in between. CDR3 size: 13 residues. The germline V gene has CDR1 SEHNR and CDR2 FQNEAQ (reference sequence). The CDR3 DNA reads as TGTGCCAGCAGCCGAACCCAACAAGAGACCCAGTACTTC. Protein: CASSRTQQETQYF.

This clonotype was observed a handful of times. The J gene is TRBJ2-7, the V gene TRBV7-9; D gene unclear. This CDR3 region has 13 residues. Trimming removed 1 base at V and 7 bases at J, with 11 bases between. The germline V gene encodes CDR1 SEHNR and CDR2 FQNEAQ (reference sequence). CDR3 residues: CASSLVNLGEQYF. Written as DNA, the CDR3 is TGTGCCAGCAGCTTAGTTAACCTGGGGGAGCAGTACTTC.

This clonotype was recorded many times. This chain uses TRBV20-1 with TRBJ2-3; D ambiguous. CDR1 and CDR2 from the germline V gene are DFQATT and SNEGSKA (reference sequence). The CDR3 runs 12 residues. The germline V and J ends were trimmed by 1 base and 5 bases, with 7 bases remaining between them. In DNA form, the CDR3 reads TGCAGTGCTAGAGCTAGGGTAGATACGCAGTATTTT. This sequence encodes CSARARVDTQYF.

The rearrangement joins TRBV19 to TRBJ1-5; D call uncertain. V lost 1 base and J 3 bases, leaving 7 bases between the germline ends. The CDR3 extends over 14 amino acids. Germline lookup yields CDR1 LNHDA and CDR2 SQIVND (reference sequence). DNA for the CDR3: TGTGCCAGTAGTATAGGGCAGTACAATCAGCCCCAGCATTTT. Its protein is CASSIGQYNQPQHF.

This clonotype appeared a single time. This chain joins TRBV29-1 and TRBJ2-7, with 7 bases fitting TRBD1. The CDR3 sequence is 13 residues long. Germline-derived CDR1 and CDR2 are SQVTM and ANQGSEA. Trimming at V came to 6 bases and at J to 4 bases, leaving 9 bases not matched to a gene. The CDR3 sequence: CSVVGTVPYEQYF. CDR3 bases: TGCAGCGTCGTAGGGACAGTCCCGTACGAGCAGTACTTC.